Listed below are T cell receptor beta chains from one sample, sequenced in a study of blood T cell repertoires in COVID-19. Using immunoSEQ multiplex PCR, the repertoire was profiled, and TCRdb retains in-frame clones only, with some absent. The sample consists of around 140,000 clones, around four fifths of them appearing once. The sequenced sample was PBMCs or T cells enriched from blood (not recorded which). These receptors came from a man aged 35 to 55 with acute COVID-19. Each CDR3 is given with its conserved first and last residue. The order of the fields is D gene, V gene, clone size, J gene, CDR3 DNA, CDR3 protein. D genes are given only for firm matches. Clone size appears in some rows only: once, few, many, or a class for an expanded clone.

>TRBD2|TRBV4-2|-|TRBJ2-2
TGTGCCAGCAGCCCAGGAAGCGGGGGTACCGGGGAGCTGTTTTTT
CASSPGSGGTGELFF
>TRBD1|TRBV18|-|TRBJ1-2
TGTGCCAGCGGAGCGGGACAGGGGGAGCGGGGCTACACCTTC
CASGAGQGERGYTF
>-|TRBV19|many|TRBJ1-5
TGTGCCAGTAGTATAGGCGGGAATCAGCCCCAGCATTTT
CASSIGGNQPQHF
>TRBD1|TRBV4-1|-|TRBJ2-1
TGCGCCAGCAGCCAAGATCCGGGACAGACCAATGAGCAGTTCTTC
CASSQDPGQTNEQFF
>TRBD1|TRBV27|once|TRBJ2-7
TGTGCCAGCAGTTTAATCCCGGGACAGGGGACCCACGAGCAGTACTTC
CASSLIPGQGTHEQYF
>-|TRBV7-9|-|TRBJ1-1
TGTGCCAGCAGCCTCAACACTGAAGCTTTCTTT
CASSLNTEAFF
>TRBD1|TRBV19|-|TRBJ1-2
TGTGCCAGTAGTCCGGGGACAGATCGTGGCTACACCTTC
CASSPGTDRGYTF
>-|TRBV3-1/TRBV3-2|-|TRBJ1-5
TGTGCCAGCAGCCAAGGGACAGAAAATCAGCCCCAGCATTTT
CASSQGTENQPQHF
>-|TRBV5-1|-|TRBJ1-3
TGCGCCAGCAGCTTAGACTCCCCGGGAAACACCATATATTTT
CASSLDSPGNTIYF
>-|TRBV5-6|-|TRBJ1-2
TGTGCCAGCAGCTCCCTAGCTAACTATGGCTACACCTTC
CASSSLANYGYTF
>-|TRBV2|-|TRBJ1-5
TGTGCCAGCAGGAGGGGAGGGAATAGAAATCAGCCCCAGCATTTT
CASRRGGNRNQPQHF
>TRBD1|TRBV12-5|-|TRBJ1-5
TGTGCTAGTGGTTTGTCGACAGGGAAGGTTAATCAGCCCCAGCATTTT
CASGLSTGKVNQPQHF
>-|TRBV25-1|-|TRBJ2-7
TGTGCCAGCAGTGCTCAAAGCCTCTCCTACGAGCAGTACTTC
CASSAQSLSYEQYF
>-|TRBV7-9|-|TRBJ2-6
TGTGCCAGCAGCCCGCAGGGGGCCAACGTCCTGACTTTC
CASSPQGANVLTF
>-|TRBV19|-|TRBJ2-5
TGTGCCAGTAGCCCTGATAGTGTGGAGACCCAGTACTTC
CASSPDSVETQYF
>-|TRBV5-4|-|TRBJ1-2
TGTGCCAGCAGCTTGTCCCAGGGGCTATATGGCTACACCTTC
CASSLSQGLYGYTF
>-|TRBV27|-|TRBJ2-3
TGTGCCAGCAGTTTCCGAGCGGAGTACACAGATACGCAGTATTTT
CASSFRAEYTDTQYF
>TRBD2|TRBV7-2|few|TRBJ2-3
TGTGCCAGCAGCGTATCCGGGACTAGCGGGGGCGCGGTGGTTACGCAGTATTTT
CASSVSGTSGGAVVTQYF
>-|TRBV6-5|-|TRBJ2-5
TGTGCCAGCAGGGCGGGGGCCCTCCAGTACTTC
CASRAGALQYF
>-|TRBV7-3|-|TRBJ1-2
TGTGCCAGCAGCTTAATAGGCAGGGGACATGGCTACACCTTC
CASSLIGRGHGYTF
>-|TRBV7-6|-|TRBJ1-1
TGTGCCAGCAGCCCCTGGACTGAAGGCACTGAAGCTTTCTTT
CASSPWTEGTEAFF
>TRBD1|TRBV4-1|-|TRBJ2-7
TGCGCCAGCAGCCAGCAAGGGACAGGCGAGACCTACGAGCAGTACTTC
CASSQQGTGETYEQYF
>TRBD2|TRBV9|-|TRBJ2-3
TGTGCCAGCAAAAGCGGGGGATTCACAGATACGCAGTATTTT
CASKSGGFTDTQYF
>TRBD2|TRBV10-3|-|TRBJ2-7
TGTGCCATCAGTGAGTCGATCACTAGCGGGGGTGCTTTCTACGAGCAGTACTTC
CAISESITSGGAFYEQYF
>TRBD2|TRBV10-3|-|TRBJ2-3
TGTGCCATCAGTGAAGTAGCGGGTCAGTCTGGGCGCACAGATACGCAGTATTTT
CAISEVAGQSGRTDTQYF
>TRBD1|TRBV28|-|TRBJ1-5
TGTGCCAGCAGACTACCGACAGGGGGGAGCAATCAGCCCCAGCATTTT
CASRLPTGGSNQPQHF
>TRBD2|TRBV5-1|-|TRBJ2-1
TGCGCCAGCAGCAGCCTAGCGGGAGGAGATGAGCAGTTCTTC
CASSSLAGGDEQFF
>TRBD2|TRBV18|-|TRBJ2-1
TGTGCCAGCTCACCAGCCCCCCTGGGACTAGCGAAGAATGAGCAGTTCTTC
CASSPAPLGLAKNEQFF
>TRBD1|TRBV6-6|few|TRBJ2-1
TGTGCCAGCAGTCACGACAGGGGTCAGACTCCTACCTACAATGAGCAGTTCTTC
CASSHDRGQTPTYNEQFF
>TRBD2|TRBV11-3|-|TRBJ2-7
TGTGCCAGCACCGTGGGGAGGGTAGGGTCCTACGAGCAGTACTTC
CASTVGRVGSYEQYF
>-|TRBV20-1|-|TRBJ1-2
TGCAGTGCTAGTCAGTCACAGGGTGGTAACTATGGCTACACCTTC
CSASQSQGGNYGYTF
>TRBD2|TRBV24-1|-|TRBJ2-3
TGTGCCACCAGGGGAGCGGGAACCCCAGATACGCAGTATTTT
CATRGAGTPDTQYF
>TRBD1|TRBV19|-|TRBJ2-5
TGTGCCAGTAGTTCCAACCGGGACAGCGAGACCCAGTACTTC
CASSSNRDSETQYF
>TRBD1|TRBV7-2|few|TRBJ1-2
TGTGCCAGCAGCTTGACAGGGGTGGATGGCTACACCTTC
CASSLTGVDGYTF
>-|TRBV9|-|TRBJ1-2
TGTGCCAGCAGCCTCAGGGGCGACTATGGCTACACCTTC
CASSLRGDYGYTF
>TRBD1|TRBV18|-|TRBJ1-2
TGTGCCAGCTCCTGGGACAGGGGAGACTATGGCTACACCTTC
CASSWDRGDYGYTF
>TRBD1|TRBV12-3/TRBV12-4|-|TRBJ1-1
TGTGCCAGCAGTTTATCGGGACAGGCAGACGCTTTCTTT
CASSLSGQADAFF
>-|TRBV19|-|TRBJ1-1
TGTGCCAGTAGTCCCCAGGCCTTTGGCACTGAAGCTTTCTTT
CASSPQAFGTEAFF
>TRBD1|TRBV24-1|-|TRBJ2-7
TGTGCCACAGACAGGGTTTCCTACGAGCAGTACTTC
CATDRVSYEQYF
>-|TRBV7-9|-|TRBJ1-3
TGTGCCAGCAGCCCACCACAGGGCTCCTCTGGAAACACCATATATTTT
CASSPPQGSSGNTIYF
>-|TRBV3-1/TRBV3-2|-|TRBJ2-7
TGTGCCAGCAGCCCGGACAGCTCCTACGAGCAGTACTTC
CASSPDSSYEQYF
>TRBD2|TRBV19|few|TRBJ2-3
TGTGCCAGTAGTATTGGCGGGGGAACAGATACGCAGTATTTT
CASSIGGGTDTQYF
>TRBD1|TRBV5-1|-|TRBJ2-2
TGCGCCAGCAGCCCAAGGGGACAGATGAACACCGGGGAGCTGTTTTTT
CASSPRGQMNTGELFF
>-|TRBV3-1/TRBV3-2|-|TRBJ1-3
TGTGCCAGCACCCCCGGGTCTGGAAACACCATATATTTT
CASTPGSGNTIYF
>-|TRBV18|-|TRBJ1-2
TGTGCCAGCTCTCTCGACGTTGGGGGGAACTATGGCTACACCTTC
CASSLDVGGNYGYTF
>TRBD1|TRBV5-1|-|TRBJ2-6
TGCGCCAGCAGCTCAGGCAGGGGGTTGCTCTCTGGGGCCAACGTCCTGACTTTC
CASSSGRGLLSGANVLTF
>-|TRBV28|-|TRBJ2-3
TGTGCCAGCAGTTTATGCGTGGAACGAAGCCCAGGGCATCACGGCACAGATACGCAGTATTTT
CASSLCVERSPGHHGTDTQYF
>TRBD2|TRBV18|-|TRBJ2-7
TGTGCCAGCTCACCTCAATTAACAGGCGGACTAGCGGGAGGTGGATCCTACGAGCAGTACTTC
CASSPQLTGGLAGGGSYEQYF
>-|TRBV7-6|-|TRBJ1-4
TGTGCCAGCAGGAGGGAGCCCGATGAAAAACTGTTTTTT
CASRREPDEKLFF
>-|TRBV5-6|once|TRBJ1-2
TGTGCCAGCAGCTTAGGGGCAAACTATGGCTACACCTTC
CASSLGANYGYTF
>TRBD2|TRBV10-3|-|TRBJ2-2
TGTGCCTCGAGAGTCAGCGGGAGCAACACCGGGGAGCTGTTTTTT
CASRVSGSNTGELFF